Listed here are 30 T cell receptor beta chains from one sample, sequenced in a study of blood T cells in healthy people across ages. A second PCR of 7 to 11 cycles used a sample-barcoded 5' primer and a J-beta primer mix. TCRdb re-called the 5' RACE reads through MiXCR, storing one row per CDR3 protein. Of 1.5 million to 2 million distinct CDR3 sequences listed, around 35% are singletons. Specimen: blood. The source is a woman younger than 45 in good health.

In its sample, this clonotype was seen a few times. The chain combines TRBV12-3 or TRBV12-4 with TRBJ2-1, with 7 positions matching TRBD1. J gave up 4 bases and V 6 bases, and 9 bases lay outside the gene matches. The CDR3 totals 15 residues. The CDR3: CASRPTGNSYNEQFF. For the CDR3, the DNA is TGTGCCAGCAGACCGACAGGGAATAGTTACAATGAGCAGTTCTTC.

This chain connects TRBV7-2 to TRBJ2-5; tentatively, D is TRBD2 (5 bases). The J call is in doubt because the DNA end fits TRBJ2-7 better. Per the germline V gene, CDR1 is SGHTA and CDR2 is FQGNSA. The CDR3 length is 14 residues. The CDR3 DNA reads as TGTGCCAGCAGCGCACGCGGGCAACTCTACGAGCAGTACTTC. It yields the protein CASSARGQLYEQYF.

In this sample, this clonotype turned up a few times. The chain couples TRBV6-1 to TRBJ2-5; D gene unclear. This CDR3 has 11 residues. With 0 bases removed from V and 13 bases from J, the gap between germline ends came to 9 bases. Germline V gene sequence: CDR1 MNHNS, CDR2 SASEGT. The CDR3 region is CASSEAQSRYF. Written as DNA, the CDR3 is TGTGCCAGCAGTGAAGCTCAGTCCCGGTACTTC.

Notes on this clonotype: The junction and the germline gene differ at one end; a read error may be behind it. V usage is TRBV4-2 and J usage is TRBJ1-2; 9 bases fit TRBD1. The CDR3 has 16 amino acids. CDR1 and CDR2 (germline): LGHNA, YNFKEQ. The DNA of the CDR3 is TGTGTCAGCAGCCAAGACAGAACAGGGGGCGCGTATGGCTACACCTTC. Residues: CVSSQDRTGGAYGYTF.

This chain connects TRBV10-3 to TRBJ2-7, with D unclear. Germline values: CDR1 ENHRY, CDR2 SYGVKD. V lost 4 bases to trimming and J lost 4 bases, with 8 bases between them. This CDR3 contains 12 residues. The CDR3 region is CAISVGIYEQYF. CDR3 DNA: TGTGCCATCAGTGTGGGAATATACGAGCAGTACTTC.

This clonotype was seen more than once but under ten times. The chain carries TRBV6-5 and TRBJ2-3; D tentatively reads TRBD1 or TRBD2 (7 bases each). V was trimmed by 6 bases and J by 2 bases, leaving 18 bases between them. The CDR3 spans 16 residues. Germline V gene sequence: CDR1 MNHEY, CDR2 SVGAGI. This CDR3 is CASSYRGGGNTDTQYF. The CDR3 nucleotides are TGTGCCAGCAGCTACCGGGGAGGGGGCAACACAGATACGCAGTATTTT.

The V gene is TRBV27, the J gene TRBJ2-1; D is possibly TRBD1 (5 bases). The CDR3 has 17 residues. V lost 3 bases to trimming and J lost 5 bases, with 20 bases between them. Germline lookup yields CDR1 MNHEY and CDR2 SMNVEV (reference sequence). In nucleotides, the CDR3 is TGTGCCAGCAGTTTTATAGGCAAGAAAAGGGGTAACAATGAGCAGTTCTTC. Its protein product is CASSFIGKKRGNNEQFF.

This clonotype has more than one count but fewer than ten. The chain's CDR3 is CSARASQGIYEQYF. The CDR3 DNA sequence: TGCAGTGCTAGAGCATCACAGGGTATCTACGAGCAGTACTTC. V gene TRBV20-1 combines with J gene TRBJ2-7, with D maybe TRBD1 (6 bases). V lost 1 base and J 3 bases, leaving 13 bases between the germline ends. Germline CDR1 DFQATT, CDR2 SNEGSKA (reference sequence). This CDR3 is 14 amino acids long.

The J gene is TRBJ2-1, the V gene TRBV7-9; D is unresolved. CDR1 and CDR2 from the germline V gene are SEHNR and FQNEAQ (reference sequence). The CDR3 has 14 residues. V was clipped by 8 bases and J by 0 bases, with 11 bases between them. The CDR3 sequence: CASGQDGSYNEQFF. DNA for the CDR3: TGTGCCAGCGGCCAGGACGGCTCCTACAATGAGCAGTTCTTC.

The chain couples TRBV12-3 or TRBV12-4 to TRBJ1-2; perhaps TRBD1 as D (5 bases). The CDR3 spans 15 residues. V lost 4 bases and J lost 8, with 20 bases in between. DNA of the CDR3: TGTGCCAGCAGTTCCCCCCCGACGGGCAGGGCGGGCTACACCTTC. Its translation is CASSSPPTGRAGYTF.

The genes are TRBV25-1 and TRBJ2-7, with TRBD1 as a possible D gene (6 bases). V was pared by 8 bases and J by 3 bases, with 14 bases between. This CDR3 has 13 amino acids. Germline-derived CDR1 and CDR2 are MGHDK and SYGVNS. CDR3 sequence (DNA): TGTGCCAGCGGGATACCAGGGGTCTACGAGCAGTACTTC. This gives the protein CASGIPGVYEQYF.

This rearrangement joins TRBV7-9 to TRBJ2-1; the match to TRBD2 covers 9 bases. CDR1 and CDR2 from the germline V gene are SEHNR and FQNEAQ (reference sequence). The V segment lost 5 bases and the J segment 6 bases; nucleotides outside the gene matches: 8. The CDR3 spans 15 residues. The CDR3 region has the DNA TGTGCCAGCAGCCCCCCGAGCGGGGGGTTCAATGAGCAGTTCTTC. Its translation: CASSPPSGGFNEQFF.

This clonotype appeared many times. The rearrangement links TRBV5-1 to TRBJ2-3; the D gene is possibly TRBD2 (5 bases). Trimming took 1 base from V and 1 from J, leaving 13 bases between them. Germline loops: CDR1 SGHRS, CDR2 YFSETQ. This CDR3 has 16 amino acids. This chain's CDR3 is CASSLYLVGGTDTQYF. In nucleotides, the CDR3 is TGCGCCAGCAGCTTGTACCTCGTCGGGGGCACAGATACGCAGTATTTT.

The chain employs TRBV6-1 and TRBJ1-5; D is uncertain. The ends were cut back, 0 bases at V and 4 bases at J, with 7 bases in the middle. Germline CDR1 reads MNHNS; CDR2 reads SASEGT. The CDR3 contains 14 residues. The CDR3 DNA sequence: TGTGCCAGCAGTGAAGCTTCCCGAAATCAGCCCCAGCATTTT. Its translation is CASSEASRNQPQHF.

The gene calls are TRBV28 and TRBJ2-7; D ambiguous. CDR1 and CDR2 (germline): MDHEN, SYDVKM. Trimming removed 3 bases at V and 0 bases at J, with 15 bases between. The CDR3 has 16 amino acids. CDR3 bases: TGTGCCAGCAGTTTCAGTGCCATCGGCAGCTCCTACGAGCAGTACTTC. As protein: CASSFSAIGSSYEQYF.

The rearrangement uses TRBV5-1 and TRBJ2-1, with D possibly TRBD1 on 7 matching bases. Germline V gene lookup returns CDR1 SGHRS and CDR2 YFSETQ. CDR3 length: 14 residues. With 5 bases removed from V and 7 bases from J, the gap between germline ends came to 16 bases. CDR3 DNA: TGCGCCAGCAGGATAAGGGGGGACAGTAATGAGCAGTTCTTC. Encoded protein: CASRIRGDSNEQFF.

This clonotype was counted only a few times. V is TRBV12-3 or TRBV12-4 and J is TRBJ2-5; TRBD2 might be the D (6 bases). With 6 bases removed from V and 1 base from J, the gap between germline ends came to 15 bases. The CDR3 sequence is 15 residues long. CDR3 bases: TGTGCCAGCAGCCTAGGCGGGGATATCCAAGAGACCCAGTACTTC. Its translation: CASSLGGDIQETQYF.

J is TRBJ2-1 and V is TRBV7-8; 9 bases are shared with TRBD2. J lost 3 bases, V lost 3 bases, and 3 bases had no gene match. This CDR3 is built from 15 residues. Germline CDR1 and CDR2: SGHVS and FQNEAQ. CDR3 in DNA: TGTGCCAGCAGCTTTTTGACTAGCGGCTACAATGAGCAGTTCTTC. Translation: CASSFLTSGYNEQFF.

There are a few counts of this clonotype. The chain uses TRBV4-1 and TRBJ2-3; D is unclear. V shed 0 bases and J shed 5 bases, with 6 bases lying between them. The CDR3 totals 13 residues. Germline V gene lookup returns CDR1 MGHRA and CDR2 YSYEKL. CDR3 sequence: CASSQDGIDTQYF. The CDR3 nucleotides are TGCGCCAGCAGCCAAGATGGAATAGATACGCAGTATTTT.

This clonotype was seen more than once but under ten times. This chain links TRBV6-1 with TRBJ1-1, with unresolved D. From germline, CDR1 is MNHNS and CDR2 SASEGT. The length of the CDR3 is 13 residues. Trimming took 9 bases from V and 4 from J, leaving 15 bases between them. The CDR3 nucleotides are TGTGCCAGTAAGAGAGGCGTGACCACTGAAGCTTTCTTT. This sequence encodes CASKRGVTTEAFF.

This clonotype was counted many times. The CDR3 here is CASSQGASGGHNEQFF. CDR3 DNA: TGTGCCAGCAGCCAAGGGGCTAGCGGGGGCCACAATGAGCAGTTCTTC. The V and J genes are TRBV3-1 and TRBJ2-1; 10 bases line up with TRBD2. J was trimmed by 5 bases and V by 1 base; bases with no gene match: 5. The CDR3 is 16 residues long. CDR1 is LGHDT, CDR2 YNNKEL, per germline (reference sequence).

The sample holds a few counts of this clonotype. This chain connects TRBV7-9 to TRBJ2-3; D tentatively reads TRBD1 or TRBD2 (5 bases each). V was shortened by 9 bases and J by 1 base, with 14 bases between the two germline ends. Germline CDR1 is SEHNR and CDR2 is FQNEAQ (reference sequence). The CDR3 spans 14 residues. CDR3 DNA sequence: TGTGCCAGTCGAACGGGGCACGGCACAGATACGCAGTATTTT. It yields the protein CASRTGHGTDTQYF.

The CDR3 loop reads CSARASRRTTDTQYF. CDR3 bases: TGCAGTGCTAGGGCCAGTCGGCGGACCACAGATACGCAGTATTTT. The gene calls are TRBV20-1 and TRBJ2-3; D uncertain. Per germline, CDR1 DFQATT and CDR2 SNEGSKA (reference sequence). Trimming cost V 3 bases and J 2 bases, with 15 bases left between them. The CDR3 spans 15 residues.

This chain joins TRBV6-5 and TRBJ1-1; D gene unclear. The CDR3 has 10 amino acids. Trimming took 9 bases from V and 6 from J, leaving 8 bases between them. CDR1 is MNHEY and CDR2 is SVGAGI in the germline V gene. The CDR3 DNA is TGTGCCAGTGGTTGGCCTGAAGCTTTCTTT. Translation gives CASGWPEAFF.

This clonotype was seen more than once but under ten times. The rearrangement uses TRBV20-1 and TRBJ1-1; D uncertain. The CDR3 sequence is 12 residues long. Germline V lookup: CDR1 DFQATT, CDR2 SNEGSKA (reference sequence). V lost 5 bases and J 7 bases, leaving 14 bases between the germline ends. Here the CDR3 reads CSAEYLESEAFF. DNA for the CDR3: TGCAGTGCTGAATACTTGGAGAGTGAAGCTTTCTTT.

This clonotype was detected only a few times. The chain has TRBV5-1 and TRBJ2-3; 9 bases fit TRBD2. V was pared by 1 base and J by 1 base, with 4 bases of the junction left unmatched. Germline V gene data show CDR1 as SGHRS and CDR2 as YFSETQ. This CDR3 is built from 16 residues. The CDR3, as DNA: TGCGCCAGCAGCTTGCCTAGCGGGACTGGCACAGATACGCAGTATTTT. It is translated as CASSLPSGTGTDTQYF. The full variable domain, rest sourced from reference TRBV5-1 and TRBJ2-3, is KAGVTQTPRYLIKTRGQQVTLSCSPISGHRSVSWYQQTPGQGLQFLFEYFSETQRNKGNFPGRFSGRQFSNSRSEMNVSTLELGDSALYLCASSLPSGTGTDTQYFGPGTRLTVL.

The rearrangement joins TRBV11-2 to TRBJ2-2; tentative D call: TRBD1 (5 bases). The germline V and J ends were trimmed by 4 bases and 5 bases, with 14 bases remaining between them. The CDR3 loop spans 15 amino acids. The germline gives CDR1 SGHAT, CDR2 FQNNGV. The CDR3 loop reads CASSSRRAGTGELFF. DNA for the CDR3: TGTGCCAGCAGCTCCCGTAGGGCAGGGACCGGGGAGCTGTTTTTT.

The chain recombines TRBV6-5 with TRBJ2-1; 10 bases are shared with TRBD2. The CDR3 runs to 15 residues. Germline V gene sequence: CDR1 MNHEY, CDR2 SVGAGI. J lost 3 bases, V lost 4 bases, and 3 bases had no gene match. The CDR3, as DNA: TGTGCCAGCAGTTCGGGACTAGCGCTCTACAATGAGCAGTTCTTC. It specifies CASSSGLALYNEQFF.

This clonotype appeared a few times. This chain connects TRBV27 to TRBJ2-1; D is ambiguous. Germline V CDR1 and CDR2: MNHEY, SMNVEV (reference sequence). Trimming shortened V by 1 base and J by 0 bases, and 13 bases separated the two germline ends. The CDR3 sequence is 17 residues long. The CDR3 loop is CASSLYAEISSYNEQFF. The CDR3 nucleotides are TGTGCCAGCAGTTTATACGCCGAAATAAGCTCCTACAATGAGCAGTTCTTC.

In regard to this clonotype: One base away lies a much larger clone, so this may be a sequencing read error. The chain is built from TRBV12-3 or TRBV12-4 and TRBJ1-1; 8 positions match TRBD1. There are 14 residues in the CDR3. Trimming removed 7 bases from V and 0 bases from J; junction bases left unmatched: 4. The CDR3 sequence is CASTPTGVNTEAFF. The CDR3 coding sequence is TGTGCCAGCACCCCGACAGGGGTGAACACTGAAGCTTTCTTT.